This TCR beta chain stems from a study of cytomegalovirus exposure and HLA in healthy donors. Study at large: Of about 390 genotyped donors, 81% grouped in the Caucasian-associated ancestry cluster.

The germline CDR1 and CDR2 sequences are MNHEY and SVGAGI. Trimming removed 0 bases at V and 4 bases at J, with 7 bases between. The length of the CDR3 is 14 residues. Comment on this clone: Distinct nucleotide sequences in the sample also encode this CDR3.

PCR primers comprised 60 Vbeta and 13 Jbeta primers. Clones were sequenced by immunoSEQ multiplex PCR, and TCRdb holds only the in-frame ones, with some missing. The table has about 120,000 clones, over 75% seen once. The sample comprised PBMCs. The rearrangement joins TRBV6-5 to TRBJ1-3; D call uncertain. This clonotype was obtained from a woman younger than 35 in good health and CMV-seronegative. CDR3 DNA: TGTGCCAGCAGTTACTCCAGGAACGGAAACACCATATATTTT. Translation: CASSYSRNGNTIYF.